The 6 T cell receptor beta chains below all came from one sample that was sequenced in a study of T cell responses to AZD1222 COVID-19 vaccine (dated by TCRdb to the early 2020s). In the paper's terms, the time point label means: baseline before first vaccination. Library prep was done by the immunoSEQ multiplex PCR assay. TCRdb retrieved this table from immuneACCESS and kept in-frame rearrangements only. Not all clones are present; in checked studies, unresolved V genes account for under half, and no reason is known for the remainder. Within this sample are 82,000 or so clones, with 85% to 95% of them counted one time only. Around 5.3% of the sample rests with the top ten. Sample: peripheral blood, taken on day 0 of AZD1222 vaccination. The receptor set was obtained from an adult in good health.

By share, this clone ranks as medium-sized. The chain uses TRBV4-2 and TRBJ1-2; D remains ambiguous. The V end lost 4 bases, the J end lost 4 bases, and 13 bases lay between the germline ends. This CDR3 comprises 14 residues. Germline assignment: CDR1 LGHNA and CDR2 YNFKEQ. CDR3 sequence reads: CASSPLGEGYGYTF. The CDR3 region has the DNA TGTGCCAGCAGCCCTCTTGGAGAGGGCTATGGCTACACCTTC.

V and J are TRBV2 and TRBJ1-1; D possibly corresponds to TRBD1 (5 bases). Trimming stripped 7 bases from V and 4 bases from J, with 13 bases between. Germline V CDR1 and CDR2: SNHLY, FYNNEI. The CDR3 length is 13 residues. The CDR3 DNA is TGTGCCAGCAACCCAGGGTGGGTCACTGAAGCTTTCTTT. This gives the protein CASNPGWVTEAFF.

The V gene is TRBV20-1, the J gene TRBJ1-5; TRBD1 matches at 7 bases. The germline CDR1 and CDR2 sequences are DFQATT and SNEGSKA (reference sequence). The ends lost 5 bases at V and 6 bases at J; junction bases unmatched: 4. This CDR3 has 12 residues. CDR3 residues: CSARDRVQPQHF. The CDR3 DNA is TGCAGTGCTCGTGACAGGGTTCAGCCCCAGCATTTT.

The genes are TRBV5-1 and TRBJ2-3, with TRBD1 identical over 9 bases. The CDR3 contains 16 residues. Per the germline V gene, CDR1 is SGHRS and CDR2 is YFSETQ. Trimming cost V 1 base and J 2 bases; bases outside gene matches: 5. Here the CDR3 reads CASSLPGTGNTDTQYF. CDR3 bases: TGCGCCAGCAGCTTGCCTGGGACAGGGAACACAGATACGCAGTATTTT.

The chain uses TRBV5-1 and TRBJ2-2, with D tentatively TRBD1 (6 bases). The V and J ends lost 4 bases and 3 bases respectively, with 10 bases between them. The CDR3 is 14 amino acids. Germline V gives CDR1 SGHRS, CDR2 YFSETQ. The DNA of the CDR3 is TGCGCCAGCAGCCGACAGGTTTACACCGGGGAGCTGTTTTTT. Protein: CASSRQVYTGELFF.

V gene TRBV7-6 combines with J gene TRBJ2-7; tentatively, D is TRBD2 (6 bases). From germline, CDR1 is SGHVS and CDR2 FNYEAQ. With 5 bases removed from V and 3 bases from J, the gap between germline ends came to 11 bases. CDR3 length: 13 amino acids. DNA of the CDR3: TGTGCCAGCAGCCCCGGTAGCGGCTACGAGCAGTACTTC. This gives the protein CASSPGSGYEQYF.